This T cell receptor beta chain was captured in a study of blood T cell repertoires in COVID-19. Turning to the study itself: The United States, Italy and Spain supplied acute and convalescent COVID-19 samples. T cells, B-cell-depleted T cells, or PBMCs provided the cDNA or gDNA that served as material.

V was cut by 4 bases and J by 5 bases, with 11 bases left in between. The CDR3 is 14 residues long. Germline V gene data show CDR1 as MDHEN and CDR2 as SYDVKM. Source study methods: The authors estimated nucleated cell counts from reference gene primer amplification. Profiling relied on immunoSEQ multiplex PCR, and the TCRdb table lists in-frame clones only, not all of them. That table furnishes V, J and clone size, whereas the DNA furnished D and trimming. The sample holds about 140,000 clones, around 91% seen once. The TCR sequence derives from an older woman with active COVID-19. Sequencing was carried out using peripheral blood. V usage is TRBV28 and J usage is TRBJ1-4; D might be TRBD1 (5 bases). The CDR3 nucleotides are TGTGCCAGCAGTTCCTCGGGGGTGAATGAAAAACTGTTTTTT. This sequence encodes CASSSSGVNEKLFF.